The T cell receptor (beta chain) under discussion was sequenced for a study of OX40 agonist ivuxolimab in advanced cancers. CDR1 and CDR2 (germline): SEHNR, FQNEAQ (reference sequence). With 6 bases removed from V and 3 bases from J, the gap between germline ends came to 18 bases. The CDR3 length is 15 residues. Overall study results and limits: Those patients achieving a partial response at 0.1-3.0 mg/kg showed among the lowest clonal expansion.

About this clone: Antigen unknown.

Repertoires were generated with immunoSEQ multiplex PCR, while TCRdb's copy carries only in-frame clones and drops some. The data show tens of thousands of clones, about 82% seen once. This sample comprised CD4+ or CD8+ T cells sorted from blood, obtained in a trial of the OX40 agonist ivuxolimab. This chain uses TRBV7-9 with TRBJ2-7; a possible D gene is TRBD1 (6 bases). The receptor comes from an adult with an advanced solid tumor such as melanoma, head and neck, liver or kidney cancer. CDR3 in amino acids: CASSSGRGGGYEQYF. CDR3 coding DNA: TGTGCCAGCAGTTCAGGCAGGGGTGGTGGCTACGAGCAGTACTTC.